These 21 T cell receptor beta chains share one sample of origin, sequenced in a study of identical twins. TCRdb used MiXCR to reprocess the 5' RACE reads, holding one entry per CDR3 protein. The table records approximately 500,000 distinct CDR3 sequences, more than 20% of them present only once. This same sample was also part of a study on T cells expressing NK-cell markers.

The specimen was CD4+ T cells sorted from blood. These receptors originate from a woman aged 18-30 years in good health.

This clonotype was counted between two and nine times. The chain joins TRBV9 to TRBJ2-1, with D uncertain. CDR3 size: 17 residues. V lost 0 bases to trimming and J lost 0 bases, with 13 bases between them. CDR1 SGDLS and CDR2 YYNGEE come from the germline V gene. For the CDR3, the DNA is TGTGCCAGCAGCGTAGGAGTGGGCCTAAGCTCCTACAATGAGCAGTTCTTC. Translation: CASSVGVGLSSYNEQFF.

The chain is built from TRBV20-1 and TRBJ2-5, with TRBD1 matching 7 bases. The junction had 8 bases not matched to a gene; V was cut back by 6 bases and J by 1 base. Germline-derived CDR1 and CDR2 are DFQATT and SNEGSKA (reference sequence). CDR3 length: 14 amino acids. The CDR3 loop is CSAREGASQETQYF. The DNA of the CDR3 is TGCAGTGCCCGCGAGGGGGCCTCCCAAGAGACCCAGTACTTC.

This chain links TRBV4-2 with TRBJ1-1, with D uncertain. V lost 0 bases, J lost 2 bases, and 10 bases lay in between. Germline loops: CDR1 LGHNA, CDR2 YNFKEQ. There are 15 residues in the CDR3. The CDR3 spells CASSQDFKDNTEAFF. Here the CDR3 DNA reads TGTGCCAGCAGCCAAGATTTCAAGGACAACACTGAAGCTTTCTTT.

Only a few counts were recorded for this clonotype. The V gene is TRBV6-5, the J gene TRBJ2-6, with 7 bases fitting TRBD1. There are 17 residues in the CDR3. The germline V gene has CDR1 MNHEY and CDR2 SVGAGI. V shed 2 bases and J 0 bases; nucleotides not matched to a gene: 4. CDR3 nucleotides: TGTGCCAGCAGTTACCGGGACAGCTTCTCTGGGGCCAACGTCCTGACTTTC. This gives the protein CASSYRDSFSGANVLTF.

The genes are TRBV12-3 or TRBV12-4 and TRBJ2-5, with a tentative D call TRBD2 (6 bases). V gave up 8 bases and J gave up 4 bases, with 17 bases separating them. The CDR3 is made up of 14 amino acids. Here the CDR3 DNA reads TGTGCCAGCTCCTGGGTGGGGGGAGGAGAGACCCAGTACTTC. Its translation: CASSWVGGGETQYF.

The CDR3: CSAKQGAGNEKLFF. Here the CDR3 DNA reads TGCAGTGCGAAACAGGGGGCGGGTAATGAAAAACTGTTTTTT. The chain is built from TRBV20-1 and TRBJ1-4, with TRBD1 identical over 9 bases. J gave up 4 bases and V 6 bases, and 6 bases lay outside the gene matches. CDR3 length equals 14 residues. Germline CDR1 and CDR2: DFQATT and SNEGSKA (reference sequence).

The chain joins TRBV20-1 to TRBJ1-1, with D maybe TRBD1 (5 bases). The germline gives CDR1 DFQATT, CDR2 SNEGSKA (reference sequence). Trimming removed 7 bases at V and 1 base at J, with 10 bases between. The CDR3 is made up of 12 amino acids. The CDR3 DNA is TGCAGTGTTTTTGGGGCGAACACTGAAGCTTTCTTT. Residues: CSVFGANTEAFF.

This clonotype has only a few counts. The chain combines TRBV7-9 with TRBJ2-7, with 9 bases fitting TRBD2. Germline V gives CDR1 SEHNR, CDR2 FQNEAQ (reference sequence). Unmatched junction bases numbered 7, after V lost 4 bases and J lost 0 bases. The CDR3 runs to 16 residues. The CDR3 region is CASSSGSSGNSYEQYF. The DNA of the CDR3 is TGTGCCAGCAGCTCAGGGTCTAGCGGGAACTCCTACGAGCAGTACTTC.

The chain couples TRBV6-2 or TRBV6-3 to TRBJ2-1; TRBD2 is a possible D gene (6 bases). Germline V CDR1 and CDR2: MNHEY, SVGEGT. The V and J ends lost 6 bases and 0 bases respectively, with 6 bases between them. This CDR3 comprises 13 residues. DNA of the CDR3: TGTGCCAGCAGGGACTACTCCTACAATGAGCAGTTCTTC. Amino acid sequence: CASRDYSYNEQFF.

The genes are TRBV5-1 and TRBJ2-7; possible D gene TRBD2, 5 bases. V lost 5 bases and J 7 bases, leaving 16 bases between the germline ends. Germline CDR1 reads SGHRS; CDR2 reads YFSETQ. The CDR3 loop spans 13 amino acids. CDR3 in amino acids: CASSSAVVEEQYF. The CDR3 DNA is TGCGCCAGCAGTAGCGCGGTTGTGGAGGAGCAGTACTTC.

V gene TRBV5-5 combines with J gene TRBJ2-3; the D is unclear. The V end was cut by 7 bases, the J end by 4 bases, with 13 bases between. This CDR3 region has 13 residues. Germline V lookup: CDR1 SGHKS, CDR2 YYEKEE (reference sequence). The CDR3 coding sequence is TGTGCCAGCTCCAAGGGTAATCCAGATACGCAGTATTTT. Translating gives CASSKGNPDTQYF.

There are many counts of this clonotype. This sequence joins TRBV12-3 or TRBV12-4 and TRBJ2-4, with D perhaps TRBD1 or TRBD2 (5 bases each). The CDR3 is made up of 14 amino acids. V shed 7 bases and J shed 3 bases, with 13 bases lying between them. CDR3 nucleotide sequence: TGTGCCAGCAATTCTCCTGGGGGCAAAAACATTCAGTACTTC. Translating it yields CASNSPGGKNIQYF.

This clonotype showed up just a few times. This chain links TRBV29-1 with TRBJ2-1; 7 bases map to TRBD1. Trimming at V came to 7 bases and at J to 2 bases, leaving 5 bases not matched to a gene. In germline, CDR1 is SQVTM, CDR2 ANQGSEA. The CDR3 has 13 residues. The CDR3 coding sequence is TGCAGCGCCATCGGGACAGCCTACAATGAGCAGTTCTTC. Protein: CSAIGTAYNEQFF.

The CDR3 sequence: CASSLSDTDQETQYF. The CDR3 DNA reads TGTGCCAGCAGCTTATCTGATACAGATCAAGAGACCCAGTACTTC. The J gene is TRBJ2-5, the V gene TRBV7-9; D remains unclear. There are 15 residues in the CDR3. Germline lookup yields CDR1 SEHNR and CDR2 FQNEAQ (reference sequence). The germline V and J ends were trimmed by 2 bases and 2 bases, with 12 bases remaining between them.

The chain combines TRBV20-1 with TRBJ1-1; D remains unclear. With 7 bases removed from V and 3 bases from J, the gap between germline ends came to 9 bases. The CDR3 contains 11 residues. The germline V gene has CDR1 DFQATT and CDR2 SNEGSKA (reference sequence). The CDR3 DNA reads as TGCAGTGGAAGCAGTGACACTGAAGCTTTCTTT. Protein: CSGSSDTEAFF.

This clonotype appeared a few times. This chain uses TRBV3-1 with TRBJ1-6; D is unclear. This CDR3 has 12 amino acids. V lost 0 bases and J lost 10, with 4 bases in between. Germline loops: CDR1 LGHDT, CDR2 YNNKEL (reference sequence). DNA of the CDR3: TGTGCCAGCAGCCAAGAGCCCTCACCCCTCCACTTT. This sequence encodes CASSQEPSPLHF.

This chain links TRBV4-1 with TRBJ2-7; perhaps TRBD1 as D (5 bases). CDR1 and CDR2 from the germline V gene are MGHRA and YSYEKL. Trimming removed 1 base at V and 0 bases at J, with 10 bases between. This CDR3 comprises 15 residues. The CDR3 protein is CASSQGQSPSYEQYF. The CDR3 coding sequence is TGCGCCAGCAGCCAAGGACAGAGTCCCTCCTACGAGCAGTACTTC.

The V and J genes are TRBV5-1 and TRBJ1-2, with D maybe TRBD1 (5 bases). Germline CDR1 reads SGHRS; CDR2 reads YFSETQ. The CDR3 length is 14 residues. The V end was cut by 0 bases, the J end by 8 bases, with 14 bases between. As DNA, the CDR3 is TGCGCCAGCAGCTTGGGGCAGGGTGTGATAGGCTACACCTTC. As protein: CASSLGQGVIGYTF.

The sample holds a few counts of this clonotype. This rearrangement joins TRBV6-1 to TRBJ2-3; D might be TRBD2 (7 bases). Per the germline V gene, CDR1 is MNHNS and CDR2 is SASEGT. The CDR3 is 16 residues long. V lost 6 bases and J lost 0, with 16 bases in between. The CDR3 loop reads CASSGGPHSSTDTQYF. The CDR3, as DNA: TGTGCCAGCAGCGGGGGGCCTCATTCTAGCACAGATACGCAGTATTTT.

This clonotype was seen a handful of times. The V call is TRBV6-1, the J call TRBJ2-2; 11 bases fit TRBD2. V shed 6 bases and J 2 bases; nucleotides not matched to a gene: 11. The CDR3 sequence is 18 residues long. In germline, CDR1 is MNHNS, CDR2 SASEGT. The CDR3 DNA follows: TGTGCCAGCAGGAGAGTAGGACTAGCGGGCCTCAACACCGGGGAGCTGTTTTTT. It specifies CASRRVGLAGLNTGELFF.

This sequence joins TRBV20-1 and TRBJ2-5, with TRBD2 identical over 9 bases. V trimming: 3 bases; J trimming: 5 bases; junction bases outside the gene matches: 7. This CDR3 spans 14 amino acids. Germline loops: CDR1 DFQATT, CDR2 SNEGSKA (reference sequence). CDR3 nucleotide sequence: TGCAGTGCTAGGGTAGCGGGAGCGAGGGAGACCCAGTACTTC. Protein: CSARVAGARETQYF.